The rows below give T cell receptor beta chains drawn from one sample of a study of blood T cells in healthy people across ages. A single record per CDR3 protein comes from TCRdb applying MiXCR to the 5' RACE reads. The profile covers 1 million or so distinct CDR3 sequences, with 35% to 55% appearing a single time and approximately 20% taken by the ten largest. Source material: blood. These receptors originate from a woman between 55 and 75 years old in good health. CDR3s include the opening cysteine and the closing phenylalanine or tryptophan. D genes are given only for firm matches. Clone size appears in some rows only: once, few, many, or a class for an expanded clone.

V,size,J,D,CDR3,DNA
TRBV5-1,.,TRBJ1-1,.,CASSLAGGTTYTEAFF,TGCGCCAGCAGCTTGGCAGGAGGGACTACCTACACTGAAGCTTTCTTT
TRBV7-2,few,TRBJ2-1,.,CASSSGVGGVYEQFF,TGTGCCAGCAGCTCGGGTGTAGGTGGAGTATATGAGCAGTTCTTC
TRBV11-2,.,TRBJ2-5,.,CASSSGGLWETQYF,TGTGCCAGCAGCTCGGGGGGCCTGTGGGAGACCCAGTACTTC
TRBV15,.,TRBJ2-3,TRBD2,CATASGSLLKADTQYF,TGTGCCACCGCTAGCGGGAGCCTACTTAAGGCAGATACGCAGTATTTT
TRBV29-1,.,TRBJ2-7,.,CSAQGGYEQYF,TGCAGCGCCCAGGGGGGTTACGAGCAGTACTTC
TRBV29-1,few,TRBJ2-3,.,CSVEAQGRQYF,TGCAGCGTTGAAGCCCAGGGCCGGCAGTATTTT
TRBV30,.,TRBJ2-3,.,CAGSATTDTQYF,TGTGCCGGGAGTGCGACCACAGATACGCAGTATTTT
TRBV24-1,many,TRBJ2-5,.,CATSDSREVETQYF,TGTGCCACCAGTGATTCGAGGGAGGTGGAGACCCAGTACTTC
TRBV24-1,.,TRBJ2-7,.,CATSEHGQKNEQYF,TGTGCCACCAGTGAGCACGGACAGAAAAATGAGCAGTACTTC
TRBV9,few,TRBJ2-5,TRBD2,CASSVGLAGGGYNEQYF,TGTGCCAGCAGCGTAGGACTAGCGGGAGGAGGGTACAATGAGCAGTACTTC
TRBV7-3,.,TRBJ2-3,.,CASSPQPAVGADTQYF,TGTGCCAGCAGCCCCCAGCCAGCGGTGGGGGCAGATACGCAGTATTTT
TRBV4-1,few,TRBJ2-7,TRBD2,CASSQLGLAGTPYNEQYF,TGCGCCAGCAGCCAGTTGGGACTAGCGGGAACTCCCTACAATGAGCAGTACTTC
TRBV2,.,TRBJ2-7,.,CASSRDTTYEQYF,TGTGCCAGCAGCCGGGACACTACCTACGAGCAGTACTTC
TRBV5-1,once,TRBJ2-7,TRBD2,CASSLRVGDYTYEQYF,TGCGCCAGCAGCTTGAGGGTGGGGGACTACACCTACGAGCAGTACTTC
TRBV2,.,TRBJ2-3,.,CASKGSGTDTQYF,TGTGCCAGCAAGGGGTCCGGCACAGATACGCAGTATTTT
TRBV6-1,few,TRBJ1-6,.,CASRRDTYNSPLHF,TGTGCCAGCAGACGGGACACTTATAATTCACCCCTCCACTTT
TRBV5-1,.,TRBJ2-1,.,CASSPSTENEQFF,TGCGCCAGCAGCCCGTCGACTGAAAATGAGCAGTTCTTC
TRBV5-1,.,TRBJ1-4,TRBD1,CASSGTGVNVAKLFF,TGCGCCAGCAGTGGGACAGGGGTGAATGTAGCGAAACTGTTTTTT
TRBV5-1,.,TRBJ2-2,.,CASSLTGQQDTGELFF,TGCGCCAGCAGCTTGACGGGCCAGCAGGACACCGGGGAGCTGTTTTTT
TRBV20-1,.,TRBJ1-5,.,CSASLGGNNQPQHF,TGCAGTGCTAGTCTTGGAGGCAACAATCAGCCCCAGCATTTT
TRBV20-1,few,TRBJ2-1,TRBD2,CSASYLAVGEQFF,TGCAGTGCTAGCTACCTAGCGGTTGGTGAGCAGTTCTTC
TRBV20-1,.,TRBJ2-1,.,CSANNRSGGSREFF,TGCAGTGCTAATAACAGGTCTGGCGGTTCCAGAGAGTTCTTC
TRBV4-2,.,TRBJ2-7,TRBD2,CASSQLLAEYEQYF,TGTGCCAGCAGCCAGCTACTAGCGGAATACGAGCAGTACTTC
TRBV27,.,TRBJ1-5,TRBD1,CASSLSRTGVDQPQHF,TGTGCCAGCAGTTTATCGCGGACAGGGGTGGATCAGCCCCAGCATTTT
TRBV5-6,once,TRBJ1-1,.,CASSLGYAKMNTEAFF,TGTGCCAGCAGCTTGGGGTACGCAAAGATGAACACTGAAGCTTTCTTT
TRBV20-1,.,TRBJ2-7,TRBD2,CSARGLASRSPLGEQYF,TGCAGTGCTAGGGGACTAGCTTCTCGCTCCCCTCTCGGCGAGCAGTACTTC
TRBV7-2,few,TRBJ2-7,.,CASSYRRGLSYEQYF,TGTGCCAGCAGCTACCGCCGGGGACTTTCATACGAGCAGTACTTC
TRBV6-5,many,TRBJ2-7,.,CASSYSSGSYEQYF,TGTGCCAGCAGTTACTCGAGTGGGTCCTACGAGCAGTACTTC
TRBV30,.,TRBJ2-7,.,CAWTEDSYEQYF,TGTGCCTGGACAGAAGACTCCTACGAGCAGTACTTC
TRBV27,.,TRBJ2-7,TRBD2,CASSLSTSGRTRAYEQYF,TGTGCCAGCAGTTTATCGACTAGCGGGAGGACCCGCGCCTACGAGCAGTACTTC
TRBV6-2/TRBV6-3,.,TRBJ2-7,TRBD2,CASNTGRTSGRIYEQYF,TGTGCCAGCAATACAGGGAGGACTAGCGGGAGGATCTACGAGCAGTACTTC
TRBV10-3,.,TRBJ2-1,.,CAIGSTGKQFF,TGTGCCATCGGCTCCACAGGAAAGCAGTTCTTC
TRBV11-2,few,TRBJ2-7,TRBD2,CASSPILRLAGVPYEQYF,TGTGCCAGCAGCCCAATTCTCCGACTAGCGGGAGTGCCCTACGAGCAGTACTTC
TRBV10-3,.,TRBJ1-1,.,CAISGPGGTEAFF,TGTGCCATCAGCGGACCGGGGGGCACTGAAGCTTTCTTT
TRBV13,few,TRBJ2-6,.,CASTSGNSGANVLTF,TGTGCCAGCACCTCAGGCAACTCTGGGGCCAACGTCCTGACTTTC
TRBV6-5,.,TRBJ2-5,.,CASRNDREETQYF,TGTGCCAGCAGGAACGACAGAGAAGAGACCCAGTACTTC
TRBV28,.,TRBJ2-2,TRBD1,CASSHRPGTGRVNTGELFF,TGTGCCAGCAGTCATCGACCCGGGACAGGCCGTGTGAACACCGGGGAGCTGTTTTTT
TRBV5-5,once,TRBJ2-7,.,CASSPPEGAHEQYF,TGTGCCAGCAGCCCCCCGGAAGGCGCCCACGAGCAGTACTTC
TRBV20-1,few,TRBJ2-7,.,CSARESGISSYEQYF,TGCAGTGCAAGAGAAAGCGGAATAAGCTCCTACGAGCAGTACTTC
TRBV4-1,.,TRBJ2-3,TRBD2,CASSLTALAGAGTDTQYF,TGCGCCAGCAGCCTCACAGCACTAGCGGGAGCCGGCACAGATACGCAGTATTTT
TRBV7-9,.,TRBJ1-2,.,CASSLDPGGTYGYTF,TGTGCCAGCAGCTTAGATCCCGGGGGTACCTATGGCTACACCTTC
TRBV29-1,.,TRBJ2-2,TRBD2,CSGGRGVGTGELFF,TGCAGCGGAGGACGGGGGGTCGGGACCGGGGAGCTGTTTTTT
TRBV7-2,.,TRBJ2-5,.,CASSRETGGGKTQYF,TGTGCCAGCAGCCGGGAAACGGGGGGCGGAAAGACCCAGTACTTC
TRBV6-2/TRBV6-3,.,TRBJ1-6,TRBD1,CASSYSGTGAFHSPLHF,TGTGCCAGCAGTTACTCCGGGACAGGGGCTTTTCATTCACCCCTCCACTTT
TRBV4-2,.,TRBJ2-5,TRBD2,CARSPTRTSGRQETQYF,TGTGCCCGCAGCCCCACTCGGACTAGCGGTCGCCAAGAGACCCAGTACTTC
TRBV20-1,once,TRBJ2-2,.,CSASRGGTGELFF,TGCAGTGCTAGCCGGGGCGGAACCGGGGAGCTGTTTTTT
TRBV4-1,few,TRBJ2-7,TRBD1,CASSQELTGISYEQYF,TGCGCCAGCAGCCAAGAACTGACAGGGATTTCCTACGAGCAGTACTTC
TRBV7-9,.,TRBJ2-5,.,CASSLSRGNLQETQYF,TGTGCCAGCAGCTTATCCCGGGGGAACCTTCAAGAGACCCAGTACTTC
TRBV12-3/TRBV12-4,once,TRBJ2-7,.,CASSSSGSCEQYF,TGTGCCAGCAGTTCATCAGGGTCCTGCGAGCAGTACTTC
TRBV6-2/TRBV6-3,.,TRBJ2-7,TRBD2,CATSGGPLGYEQYF,TGTGCCACCTCGGGGGGGCCCCTAGGCTACGAGCAGTACTTC
TRBV11-2,.,TRBJ2-5,.,CASSGSGKTQYF,TGTGCCAGCAGCGGCTCGGGGAAGACCCAGTACTTC
TRBV21-1,.,TRBJ2-5,.,CASSHSGREVILWNEQYF,TGTGCCAGCAGCCATTCAGGGCGGGAGGTCATCTTGTGGAATGAGCAGTACTTC
TRBV10-3,.,TRBJ2-5,TRBD2,CAISEWGPGGGSQGTQYF,TGTGCCATCAGTGAGTGGGGACCCGGCGGGGGGAGCCAAGGGACCCAGTACTTC
TRBV6-5,.,TRBJ2-5,TRBD2,CASSYLAVRRETQYF,TGTGCCAGCAGTTACCTAGCGGTTAGGAGGGAGACCCAGTACTTC
TRBV10-3,few,TRBJ1-4,.,CAIGDEKLFF,TGTGCCATCGGGGATGAAAAACTGTTTTTT
TRBV28,.,TRBJ2-7,TRBD2,CASSFIHSGGREQYF,TGTGCCAGCAGTTTCATCCATTCGGGGGGTCGCGAGCAGTACTTC
TRBV5-1,few,TRBJ2-1,TRBD2,CASSPASGSYNEQFF,TGCGCCAGCAGCCCCGCTAGCGGGAGTTACAATGAGCAGTTCTTC
TRBV7-9,few,TRBJ2-7,TRBD1,CASSQSDRVAQYF,TGTGCCAGCAGCCAATCAGACAGGGTGGCCCAGTACTTC
TRBV12-3/TRBV12-4,.,TRBJ1-4,.,CASSGTSGATNEKLFF,TGTGCCAGCAGTGGGACTAGCGGGGCAACTAATGAAAAACTGTTTTTT
TRBV28,few,TRBJ2-5,.,CASSLGPQTQYF,TGTGCCAGCAGTTTAGGGCCCCAGACCCAGTACTTC